One T cell receptor (beta chain) is described in this entry. Assay: immunoSEQ multiplex PCR; the TCRdb copy retains only in-frame clones and omits some. The repertoire holds some 110,000 clones, 85% to 95% seen once, with less than 1.5% in the top ten. The sample comes from a study of cytomegalovirus exposure and HLA in healthy donors. This TCR derives from a woman in her late teens or twenties in good health and CMV-seronegative. The sample taken for sequencing was PBMCs.

The CDR3 nucleotides are TGTGCCTGGAGCGGGGGTTCGGAGACCCAGTACTTC. Translation: CAWSGGSETQYF. V usage is TRBV30 and J usage is TRBJ2-5; D is possibly TRBD2 (6 bases). Per the germline V gene, CDR1 is GTSNPN and CDR2 is SVGIG (reference sequence). The length of the CDR3 is 12 residues. The V end lost 3 bases, the J end lost 5 bases, and 10 bases lay between the germline ends.